This paragraph reports one TCR beta chain. What it binds is unknown. A multiplex PCR was run with 60 Vbeta primers and 13 Jbeta primers. The assay was immunoSEQ multiplex PCR, and TCRdb's table has in-frame clones only and misses some. The data contain about 130,000 clones, roughly 83% of them singletons. This specimen belongs to a study of cytomegalovirus exposure and HLA in healthy donors. Points from the study as a whole: The only immune exposure information that was available was CMV serostatus. Later analysis associated a missense DCLRE1C variant with TCR beta V- and J-gene trimming.

These donors counted as nominally healthy when sampled, but unrecorded immune exposures were likely. The CDR3 contains 15 residues. V was trimmed by 4 bases and J by 1 base, leaving 13 bases between them. The germline V gene has CDR1 PRHDT and CDR2 FYEKMQ (reference sequence). The receptor comes from a girl aged 2 to 10 in good health and CMV-seronegative. The rearrangement links TRBV13 to TRBJ1-1, with no clear D. Specimen: PBMCs. CDR3 coding DNA: TGTGCCAGCAGCTCTTACGGGGAGGGGAACACTGAAGCTTTCTTT. Its translation: CASSSYGEGNTEAFF. Full variable domain (missing parts from reference TRBV13 and TRBJ1-1): AAGVIQSPRHLIKEKRETATLKCYPIPRHDTVYWYQQGPGQDPQFLISFYEKMQSDKGSIPDRFSAQQFSDYHSELNMSSLELGDSALYFCASSSYGEGNTEAFFGQGTRLTVV.